This T cell receptor beta chain was observed in a study of neurological immune-mediated disorders. Template-switch 5'RACE cDNA synthesis added a 10-nucleotide unique molecular identifier. TCRdb ran MiXCR on the 5' RACE reads and lists one entry per CDR3 protein. The sample carries roughly 46,000 distinct CDR3 sequences, 1.9% recorded once. At least ten counts were recorded for this clonotype. This CDR3 is 13 amino acids long. Deletions cut 3 bases from V and 2 bases from J, with 4 bases between. Looked up from germline, CDR1 is LGHDT and CDR2 is YNNKEL (reference sequence). The sequence came from a woman aged 40 to 50 with multiple sclerosis. Source material: PBMCs. The chain recombines TRBV3-1 with TRBJ2-2; unclear D gene. CDR3 in DNA: TGTGCCAGCAGCCAGGCAAACACCGGGGAGCTGTTTTTT. As protein: CASSQANTGELFF.